This TCR beta chain came from a study of OX40 agonist ivuxolimab in advanced cancers. Broader study findings: Doses of 0.1 to 3.0 mg/kg were accompanied by clonal expansion of CD4+ and CD8+ blood T cells by week 6.

Regarding this clone: Its antigen is undetermined.

Deletions cut 3 bases from V and 10 bases from J, with 10 bases between. CDR3 length: 12 residues. From germline, CDR1 is MNHNY and CDR2 SVGAGI (reference sequence). Assay: immunoSEQ multiplex PCR; the TCRdb copy retains only in-frame clones and omits some. The sample has about 46,000 clones; 89% are singletons. This rearrangement joins TRBV6-6 to TRBJ2-1; tentative D call: TRBD1 (5 bases). This clonotype originated in an adult with an advanced solid tumor such as melanoma, head and neck, liver or kidney cancer. The material was CD4+ or CD8+ T cells sorted from blood, obtained in a trial of the OX40 agonist ivuxolimab. The CDR3 spells CASSYPNREQFF. As DNA, the CDR3 is TGTGCCAGCAGTTATCCAAACAGGGAGCAGTTCTTC.